The 23 T cell receptor beta chains presented below share a single source sample, sequenced in a study of blood T cell repertoires in COVID-19. Only in-frame clones appear in the TCRdb table, and some are missing; sequencing was by immunoSEQ multiplex PCR. The sample lists roughly 420,000 clones; roughly 90% were seen once. Source material: PBMCs or T cells enriched from blood (not recorded which). The receptors shown here come from a woman in her twenties or thirties with acute COVID-19.

V gene TRBV7-2 combines with J gene TRBJ1-4; 10 nucleotides match TRBD1. The germline gives CDR1 SGHTA, CDR2 FQGNSA. V was pared by 6 bases and J by 7 bases, with 2 bases of the junction left unmatched. The length of the CDR3 is 13 residues. CDR3 nucleotide sequence: TGTGCCAGCAGGGGACAGGGGAGTGAAAAACTGTTTTTT. This encodes CASRGQGSEKLFF.

This clone was counted a few times. CDR3 bases: TGTGCCAGCAGCCCCCTCAGGGGCCGGACAGATACGCAGTATTTT. This gives the protein CASSPLRGRTDTQYF. The chain recombines TRBV7-8 with TRBJ2-3; TRBD1 might be the D (6 bases). This CDR3 is built from 15 residues. The germline V gene has CDR1 SGHVS and CDR2 FQNEAQ. Trimming pared 5 bases from V and 3 bases from J, leaving 15 bases between.

The chain employs TRBV7-3 and TRBJ2-3; TRBD1 agrees at 10 bases. V lost 5 bases to trimming and J lost 2 bases; unmatched junction nucleotides: 4. Germline CDR1 is SGHTA and CDR2 is FQGTGA. This CDR3 spans 15 amino acids. CDR3 DNA: TGTGCCAGCAGCCGACAGGGGGCCCCCACAGATACGCAGTATTTT. Protein sequence: CASSRQGAPTDTQYF.

The gene calls are TRBV11-1 and TRBJ2-2; possibly TRBD1 for D (6 bases). V was trimmed by 4 bases and J by 4 bases, leaving 13 bases between them. Per germline, CDR1 SGHAT and CDR2 FQDESV (reference sequence). The CDR3 contains 15 residues. The CDR3 DNA sequence: TGTGCCAGCAGCTACGACAGGCCGGGCACCGGGGAGCTGTTTTTT. Protein product: CASSYDRPGTGELFF.

This chain joins TRBV4-3 and TRBJ2-4, with D unresolved. CDR1 and CDR2 (germline): LGHNA, YSLEER. The germline V and J ends were trimmed by 4 bases and 5 bases, with 12 bases remaining between them. CDR3 length: 14 residues. The CDR3 spells CASSRWVRENIQYF. The CDR3 DNA reads TGCGCCAGCAGCCGATGGGTTCGGGAAAACATTCAGTACTTC.

This sequence joins TRBV5-4 and TRBJ1-6; 8 bases map to TRBD1. This CDR3 contains 15 residues. V dropped 4 bases and J dropped 7; count of bases not matched to a gene: 7. CDR1 and CDR2 (germline): SGHNT, YYREEE (reference sequence). CDR3 region: CASSQGQGWNSPLHF. In DNA form, the CDR3 reads TGTGCCAGCAGCCAAGGACAGGGCTGGAATTCACCCCTCCACTTT.

The chain is built from TRBV7-9 and TRBJ1-1, with 7 bases matching TRBD1. V gave up 3 bases and J gave up 8 bases; unmatched junction bases: 6. Per the germline V gene, CDR1 is SEHNR and CDR2 is FQNEAQ (reference sequence). The CDR3 has 13 residues. CDR3 nucleotide sequence: TGTGCCAGCAGCTTTGACAGGGCTAAGGAAGCTTTCTTT. Translation: CASSFDRAKEAFF.

CDR3 DNA sequence: TGTGCCAGCAGCTCAGGACAGGGTGAGGGCTATGGCTACACCTTC. Encoded protein: CASSSGQGEGYGYTF. The chain carries TRBV7-9 and TRBJ1-2; 8 bases are shared with TRBD1. This CDR3 region has 15 residues. The V segment lost 4 bases and the J segment 4 bases; nucleotides outside the gene matches: 8. The germline gives CDR1 SEHNR, CDR2 FQNEAQ (reference sequence).

J is TRBJ2-1 and V is TRBV30; tentative D call: TRBD2 (5 bases). This CDR3 spans 15 amino acids. Trimming took 0 bases from V and 3 from J, leaving 12 bases between them. Germline CDR1 reads GTSNPN; CDR2 reads SVGIG (reference sequence). The CDR3 DNA is TGTGCCTGGAGTGTTAGAAGCGGCAGCTACAATGAGCAGTTCTTC. This sequence encodes CAWSVRSGSYNEQFF.

The chain combines TRBV4-3 with TRBJ2-6; TRBD2 might be the D (5 bases). This CDR3 contains 17 residues. V was cut by 0 bases and J by 1 base, with 10 bases left in between. The germline CDR1 and CDR2 sequences are LGHNA and YSLEER. Here the CDR3 DNA reads TGCGCCAGCAGCCAAGAGACCTCGGGGTCTGGGGCCAACGTCCTGACTTTC. It encodes CASSQETSGSGANVLTF.

The CDR3 DNA sequence: TGTGCCAGCAGCACAGGGGGCGAACTTTACGAGCAGTACTTC. It specifies CASSTGGELYEQYF. The chain has TRBV5-8 and TRBJ2-7, with 9 bases identical to TRBD1. The CDR3 has 14 residues. V trimming: 4 bases; J trimming: 4 bases; junction bases outside the gene matches: 6. Per germline, CDR1 SGHTS and CDR2 YDEGEE.

The chain carries TRBV5-1 and TRBJ2-7; 13 bases map to TRBD2. The CDR3 has 15 residues. Unmatched junction bases numbered 5, after V lost 4 bases and J lost 4 bases. Germline assignment: CDR1 SGHRS and CDR2 YFSETQ. CDR3 in amino acids: CASSPLAGGPYEQYF. The CDR3 coding sequence is TGCGCCAGCAGCCCACTAGCGGGGGGGCCTTACGAGCAGTACTTC. The whole variable domain, remainder taken from reference TRBV5-1 and TRBJ2-7, is KAGVTQTPRYLIKTRGQQVTLSCSPISGHRSVSWYQQTPGQGLQFLFEYFSETQRNKGNFPGRFSGRQFSNSRSEMNVSTLELGDSALYLCASSPLAGGPYEQYFGPGTRLTVT.

The chain couples TRBV2 to TRBJ2-1, with D perhaps matching TRBD1 (5 bases). With 1 base removed from V and 6 bases from J, the gap between germline ends came to 10 bases. Germline CDR1 SNHLY, CDR2 FYNNEI. CDR3 size: 14 residues. CDR3 sequence: CASSEDRYTNEQFF. The CDR3 DNA reads as TGTGCCAGCAGTGAAGACAGGTATACCAATGAGCAGTTCTTC.

The DNA of the CDR3 is TGTGCCACCAGCAGAGTAGATGGGAACACCGGGGAGCTGTTTTTT. Residues: CATSRVDGNTGELFF. The gene calls are TRBV15 and TRBJ2-2; D unclear. The V end was cut by 1 base, the J end by 1 base, with 7 bases between. CDR1 is LNHNV and CDR2 is YYDKDF in the germline V gene (reference sequence). The CDR3 sequence is 15 residues long.

The sample holds one count of this clone. This chain joins TRBV10-2 and TRBJ2-7, with D hard to call. This CDR3 comprises 15 residues. Trimming stripped 3 bases from V and 2 bases from J, with 14 bases between. Per the germline V gene, CDR1 is WSHSY and CDR2 is SAAADI. CDR3 protein: CASSDQNSRAYEQYF. CDR3 sequence (DNA): TGCGCCAGCAGTGATCAGAACAGTAGAGCCTACGAGCAGTACTTC.

J is TRBJ2-3 and V is TRBV19; TRBD2 might be the D (5 bases). The CDR3 is 14 residues long. Trimming shortened V by 2 bases and J by 2 bases, and 8 bases separated the two germline ends. The germline gives CDR1 LNHDA, CDR2 SQIVND (reference sequence). CDR3 in amino acids: CASSITGNTDTQYF. The CDR3 nucleotides read TGTGCCAGTAGTATAACGGGGAACACAGATACGCAGTATTTT. Full variable domain (outside the CDR3, taken from reference TRBV19 and TRBJ2-3): DGGITQSPKYLFRKEGQNVTLSCEQNLNHDAMYWYRQDPGQGLRLIYYSQIVNDFQKGDIAEGYSVSREKKESFPLTVTSAQKNPTAFYLCASSITGNTDTQYFGPGTRLTVL.

The chain is built from TRBV25-1 and TRBJ2-2; 8 nucleotides align to TRBD1. Germline trimming cut 3 bases from V and 6 bases from J; bases unmatched to any gene: 6. Germline V lookup: CDR1 MGHDK, CDR2 SYGVNS. This CDR3 has 15 amino acids. In DNA form, the CDR3 reads TGTGCCAGCAGTGACCCCAGGACAGGGCCCGGGGAGCTGTTTTTT. Protein sequence: CASSDPRTGPGELFF.

V gene TRBV19 combines with J gene TRBJ1-6; 7 bases agree with TRBD1. Per germline, CDR1 LNHDA and CDR2 SQIVND (reference sequence). The CDR3 totals 15 residues. The junction had 10 bases not matched to a gene; V was cut back by 7 bases and J by 7 bases. The CDR3 DNA reads as TGTGCCAGTAAGGCCAGGGGGGTATTGAATTCACCCCTCCACTTT. Residues: CASKARGVLNSPLHF.

The rearrangement links TRBV25-1 to TRBJ1-4; weak D call: TRBD1 (6 bases). The V and J ends lost 3 bases and 2 bases respectively, with 13 bases between them. The CDR3 runs 16 residues. In germline, CDR1 is MGHDK, CDR2 SYGVNS. The CDR3 DNA follows: TGTGCCAGCAGTGACCAGAACAGGGTGACTAATGAAAAACTGTTTTTT. This codes for CASSDQNRVTNEKLFF.

The chain couples TRBV15 to TRBJ2-6, with D unresolved. Germline V gene lookup returns CDR1 LNHNV and CDR2 YYDKDF (reference sequence). The CDR3 runs to 15 residues. The V gene lost 1 base and the J gene lost 2 bases, with 6 bases spanning the gap. The CDR3 loop reads CATSRGTAGANVLTF. The CDR3, as DNA: TGTGCCACCAGCAGAGGTACAGCTGGGGCCAACGTCCTGACTTTC.

For this clone: An end of the junction does not agree with germline; a read error may underlie this. This chain joins TRBV2 and TRBJ1-1, with D maybe TRBD1 (5 bases). Germline values: CDR1 SNHLY, CDR2 FYNNEI. The CDR3 loop spans 11 amino acids. The CDR3 region has the DNA TGTGCCAGCAGTGAAGGGGATCAGGGTATCTTT. Protein: CASSEGDQGIF.

V usage is TRBV7-2 and J usage is TRBJ2-7; the D gene is possibly TRBD2 (6 bases). Germline CDR1 SGHTA, CDR2 FQGNSA. The CDR3 has 13 residues. Deletions cut 3 bases from V and 7 bases from J, with 13 bases between. The CDR3, as DNA: TGTGCCAGCAGCTTCTCCCCGGCGGGGGAGCAGTACTTC. Residues: CASSFSPAGEQYF.

The chain recombines TRBV27 with TRBJ2-2, with D unresolved. The CDR3 extends over 14 amino acids. Germline V gene data show CDR1 as MNHEY and CDR2 as SMNVEV (reference sequence). V gave up 0 bases and J gave up 3 bases, with 5 bases separating them. The CDR3 loop is CASSLSRDTGELFF. The CDR3 nucleotides read TGTGCCAGCAGTTTATCCCGGGACACCGGGGAGCTGTTTTTT.